These T cell receptor beta chains were read from a single sample in a study of T cell responses to AZD1222 COVID-19 vaccine. Sequenced by immunoSEQ multiplex PCR; TCRdb stores in-frame clones only, minus some. The sample has approximately 100,000 clones, 87% seen once. The specimen comprised peripheral blood, sampled 28 days after the second AZD1222 dose. Receptors originate from an adult who received the AZD1222 COVID-19 vaccine. The CDR3 runs from the conserved cysteine through the conserved F or W. D genes are given only for firm matches. Rows may omit the clone size; those that give it use once, few, many or a size class.

>TRBJ2-7|-|TRBV27|-
TGTGCCAGCAGTCCCGGGACATTTTTGGAGCAGTACTTC
CASSPGTFLEQYF
>TRBJ1-1|-|TRBV6-6|-
TGTGCCAGCAGCCCTCGGGGGATCGAAGCTTTCTTT
CASSPRGIEAFF
>TRBJ2-7|TRBD1|TRBV4-3|-
TGCGCCAGCAGCCAAAGCCGGGGGACAGGGGGCTACGAGCAGTACTTC
CASSQSRGTGGYEQYF
>TRBJ1-1|-|TRBV2|few
TGTGCCAGCGTTAGGACTAATCGGGACACTGAAGCTTTCTTT
CASVRTNRDTEAFF
>TRBJ1-4|TRBD1|TRBV29-1|-
TGCAGCGTCCTACTCTGGACAGGGTTGGGTGAAAAACTGTTTTTT
CSVLLWTGLGEKLFF
>TRBJ1-1|-|TRBV5-6|-
TGTGCCAGCAGCCACGGGACCGGGGGCGAAGCTTTCTTT
CASSHGTGGEAFF
>TRBJ2-3|TRBD1|TRBV24-1|-
TGTGCCACCAGTGTTACAGGGGGCACAGATACGCAGTATTTT
CATSVTGGTDTQYF
>TRBJ1-2|TRBD1|TRBV27|-
TGTGCCAGCAGTTTCAGGACAGGCCCTCGCTATGGCTACACCTTC
CASSFRTGPRYGYTF
>TRBJ2-3|TRBD2|TRBV30|-
TGTGCCTGGAGTGTACTCGGTAGCGGGGTGTTGTATTTT
CAWSVLGSGVLYF
>TRBJ2-4|-|TRBV10-3|-
TGTGCCATCAGCTCTAGCAGCGCCAAAAACATTCAGTACTTC
CAISSSSAKNIQYF
>TRBJ2-7|TRBD2|TRBV5-1|-
TGCGCCAGCAGCTTGGGACAGGGGACTAGCGTCGGCTACGAGCAGTACTTC
CASSLGQGTSVGYEQYF
>TRBJ2-6|-|TRBV11-2|-
TGTGCCAGCAGCTCCTTTCGGGTCTCTCAGGCTGGGGCCAACGTCCTGACTTTC
CASSSFRVSQAGANVLTF
>TRBJ2-1|-|TRBV21-1|-
TGTGCCAGCAGCCAACAGCGGGCTAGTTACAATGAGCAGTTCTTC
CASSQQRASYNEQFF
>TRBJ1-6|-|TRBV4-2|-
TGTGCCAGCAGCCAAGATTGGAGCTCCTATAATTCACCCCTCCACTTT
CASSQDWSSYNSPLHF
>TRBJ1-1|-|TRBV18|-
TGTGCCAGCTCACCACCGATCCTGGGGAACACTGAAGCTTTCTTT
CASSPPILGNTEAFF
>TRBJ2-7|-|TRBV4-1|-
TGCGCCAGCAGCCAGGGCGGGGATCGGGCTACCTACGAGCAGTACTTC
CASSQGGDRATYEQYF
>TRBJ1-2|-|TRBV2|few
TGTGCCAGCAGTGGGGGGGTGAGCTACACCTTC
CASSGGVSYTF
>TRBJ1-5|-|TRBV15|-
TGTGCCACCAGCAGAGATTGGGTGATCGGACGCAATCAGCCCCAGCATTTT
CATSRDWVIGRNQPQHF
>TRBJ2-2|TRBD2|TRBV11-3|-
TGTGCCAGCAGCTCCACTAGCGGGGGCACCGGGGAGCTGTTTTTT
CASSSTSGGTGELFF
>TRBJ1-1|-|TRBV7-8|-
TGTGCCAGCAGCTTATCCATCCAGCTGAACACTGAAGCTTTCTTT
CASSLSIQLNTEAFF
>TRBJ1-1|-|TRBV28|-
TGTGCCAGCAGTCTCTCCAGGTTTGGGGGTGAAGCTTTCTTT
CASSLSRFGGEAFF
>TRBJ1-1|TRBD1|TRBV27|-
TGTGCCAGCGGAAGGGGGCTATTGACTGAAGCTTTCTTT
CASGRGLLTEAFF
>TRBJ2-2|TRBD1|TRBV4-2|-
TGTGCCAGCAGCCAAGGACAGGGGGACACCGGGGAGCTGTTTTTT
CASSQGQGDTGELFF
>TRBJ1-5|-|TRBV3-1/TRBV3-2|few
TGTGCCAGCAGCCAAGACCAGGGCAGAGGGATTGGTCAGCCCCAGCATTTT
CASSQDQGRGIGQPQHF
>TRBJ2-7|TRBD2|TRBV28|-
TGTGCCAGCTCCCTCACTGGGACTAGTAGCGAGCAGTACTTC
CASSLTGTSSEQYF
>TRBJ1-1|-|TRBV28|-
TGTGCCAGCAGCCCCAGGGTTAACACTGAAGCTTTCTTT
CASSPRVNTEAFF
>TRBJ1-6|TRBD1|TRBV2|-
TGTGCCAGCAGTGAAGCGCCAGGGGGCTTTTCACCCCTCCACTTT
CASSEAPGGFSPLHF
>TRBJ1-5|-|TRBV6-2/TRBV6-3|-
TGTGCCAGCAGTTCAGGCGGGATCGAGCAGCCCCAGCATTTT
CASSSGGIEQPQHF
>TRBJ2-1|TRBD2|TRBV27|-
TGTGCCAGCAGCCTCCCTCTGGGGGGGGAGCAGTTCTTC
CASSLPLGGEQFF
>TRBJ1-4|-|TRBV2|-
TGTGCCAGCAGTGCCGACAGAACAACTAATGAAAAACTGTTTTTT
CASSADRTTNEKLFF
>TRBJ1-1|-|TRBV5-1|-
TGCGCCAGCGCCGAGACAACGAACACTGAAGCTTTCTTT
CASAETTNTEAFF
>TRBJ1-2|TRBD1|TRBV13|few
TGTGCCAGCAGCCCCGGCGGGACAGATGATTACTATGGCTACACCTTC
CASSPGGTDDYYGYTF
>TRBJ1-2|TRBD1|TRBV7-2|once
TGTGCCAGCACCCCACAGGGGAACTATGGCTACACCTTC
CASTPQGNYGYTF
>TRBJ2-4|-|TRBV7-2|-
TGTGCCAGCAGCCCCGGAAACATTCAGTACTTC
CASSPGNIQYF
>TRBJ2-7|-|TRBV5-1|many
TGCGCCAGCAGCTTGGCAGTGGATGGCGGGGACTCGTACGAGCAGTACTTC
CASSLAVDGGDSYEQYF
>TRBJ2-7|-|TRBV4-2|-
TGTGCCAGCAGCCGGAGGGTTGCGCCGGGCCAAGGGTACGAGCAGTACTTC
CASSRRVAPGQGYEQYF
>TRBJ2-2|TRBD2|TRBV6-2/TRBV6-3|once
TGTGCCAGCAGTTGGACTAGCCTCAGGAACACCGGGGAGCTGTTTTTT
CASSWTSLRNTGELFF
>TRBJ1-2|-|TRBV4-1|-
TGCGCCAGCAGCCAAGAGGGGGATAACTATGGCTACACCTTC
CASSQEGDNYGYTF
>TRBJ1-4|-|TRBV6-5|-
TGTGCCAGCAGTTCAATCGGTTGGAATGAAGGAAAACTGTTTTTT
CASSSIGWNEGKLFF
>TRBJ2-2|-|TRBV18|-
TGTGCCAGCTCACCACCGACTAGCACCGGGGAGCTGTTTTTT
CASSPPTSTGELFF
>TRBJ2-1|-|TRBV4-3|-
TGCGCCAGCAGCCAAGACATTTTAGGGCCGACGCCTACCTATGAGCAGTTCTTC
CASSQDILGPTPTYEQFF
>TRBJ2-3|-|TRBV5-1|-
TGCGCCAGCAGCCCCTACGGTCCAAAATCCGATACGCAGTATTTT
CASSPYGPKSDTQYF
>TRBJ1-2|-|TRBV9|-
TGTGCCAGCAGCGTAGCTCCAGACAGAGCTAACTATGGCTACACCTTC
CASSVAPDRANYGYTF
>TRBJ1-1|-|TRBV24-1|-
TGTGCCACCAGTGATTTGGTTGGACGGGAAGCTTTCTTT
CATSDLVGREAFF
>TRBJ2-6|-|TRBV18|-
TGTGCCAGCTCACCACGGGCAGTAGCCTCTGGGGCCAACGTCCTGACTTTC
CASSPRAVASGANVLTF
>TRBJ2-7|TRBD1|TRBV5-3|-
TGTGCCAGAAGCTTGACGACAGGGTCTCTCGAGCAGTACTTC
CARSLTTGSLEQYF
>TRBJ2-1|-|TRBV6-6|-
TGTGCCACCCTGGTGGAGAGGTCCTACAATGAGCAGTTCTTC
CATLVERSYNEQFF
>TRBJ1-2|TRBD1|TRBV29-1|-
TGCAGCGTTGAAGCGCGCGGGACAGGGGTATTCGGAAACTATGGCTACACCTTC
CSVEARGTGVFGNYGYTF
>TRBJ1-3|-|TRBV2|-
TGTGCCAGCAGTACCCCGGGTGGTGGGGGTGGAAACACCATATATTTT
CASSTPGGGGGNTIYF